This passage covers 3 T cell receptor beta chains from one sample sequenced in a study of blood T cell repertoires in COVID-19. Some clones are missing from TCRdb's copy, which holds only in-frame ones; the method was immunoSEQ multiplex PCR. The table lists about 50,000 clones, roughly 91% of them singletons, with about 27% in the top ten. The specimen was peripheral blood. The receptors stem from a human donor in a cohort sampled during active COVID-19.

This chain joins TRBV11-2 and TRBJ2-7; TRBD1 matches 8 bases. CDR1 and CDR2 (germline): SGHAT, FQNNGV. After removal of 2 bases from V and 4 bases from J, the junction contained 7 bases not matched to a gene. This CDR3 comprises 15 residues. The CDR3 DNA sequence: TGTGCCAGCAGCTTAAAGACAGGGGAAAGGTACGAGCAGTACTTC. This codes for CASSLKTGERYEQYF.

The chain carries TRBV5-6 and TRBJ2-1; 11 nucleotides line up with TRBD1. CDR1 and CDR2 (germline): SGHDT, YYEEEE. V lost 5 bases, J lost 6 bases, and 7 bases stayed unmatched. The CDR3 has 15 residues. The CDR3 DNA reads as TGTGCCAGCAGTCGGACCGGGACAGGGGGCAATGAGCAGTTCTTC. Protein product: CASSRTGTGGNEQFF.

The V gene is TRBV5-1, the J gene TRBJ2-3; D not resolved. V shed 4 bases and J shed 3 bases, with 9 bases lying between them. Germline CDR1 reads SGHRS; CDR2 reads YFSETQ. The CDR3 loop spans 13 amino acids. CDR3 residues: CASSPPMTDTQYF. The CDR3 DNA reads TGCGCCAGCAGCCCCCCTATGACAGATACGCAGTATTTT.